This section outlines one T cell receptor beta chain sequence together with its context. The antigen is unknown. Addition of a universal primer site occurred through template switching, and cDNA carried unique molecular identifiers. TCRdb reprocessed the 5' RACE reads via MiXCR and lists one record per CDR3 protein. Among 400,000 to 500,000 distinct CDR3 sequences listed, 14% were seen once. Every donor was a healthy Caucasian. The data derive from a study of identical twins. Findings and caveats of the study: There is a chance that invariant MAIT and iNKT cells partially muddied zero-insertion analyses. The same donors were not followed; conclusions instead depended on cross-sectional statistical analysis.

The V gene end was trimmed by 7 bases and the J gene end by 6 bases; junction bases not matched to a gene: 9. CDR3 size: 14 residues. The germline V gene has CDR1 DFQATT and CDR2 SNEGSKA (reference sequence). This same sample was also part of a study on yellow fever vaccine responses in identical twins.

The receptor comes from a woman under 30 in good health. J is TRBJ2-1 and V is TRBV20-1; 10 positions agree with TRBD2. The sequencing sample was made of CD4+ T cells sorted from blood. The CDR3 DNA reads TGCAGTGTACTGGCGAGCGGGAGGGCCAATGAGCAGTTCTTC. Protein product: CSVLASGRANEQFF.